This entry describes one T cell receptor beta chain. The antigen is not known. The entry originates in a study of CXCR3-negative and CXCR3-positive naive CD8 T cells. In preparing the TRB cDNA libraries, 5' RACE with UMI labels was used. TCRdb re-analyzed the 5' RACE reads; it lists each CDR3 protein once, without DNA. Its clone listing holds tens of thousands of distinct CDR3 sequences. Study results and caveats: Researchers report that CXCR3-positive naive cells carry more hydrophobic TRB CDR3s than CXCR3-negative naive cells.

CDR1 MDHEN and CDR2 SYDVKM come from the germline V gene. CDR3 length: 13 residues. Sequenced material: naive CXCR3+ CD8+ T cells from blood. Subset: CD45RO-CCR7+CD27+CD95- naive CD8+ T cells expressing CXCR3 (TNR3+). This TCR was recovered from a human donor in good health. Some clones in this sample may be carry-over from other donors' samples. The rearrangement uses TRBV28 and TRBJ2-7; the D gene TCRdb calls, TRBD1, cannot be checked with no DNA. CDR3 residues: CASSEGQPYEQYF.